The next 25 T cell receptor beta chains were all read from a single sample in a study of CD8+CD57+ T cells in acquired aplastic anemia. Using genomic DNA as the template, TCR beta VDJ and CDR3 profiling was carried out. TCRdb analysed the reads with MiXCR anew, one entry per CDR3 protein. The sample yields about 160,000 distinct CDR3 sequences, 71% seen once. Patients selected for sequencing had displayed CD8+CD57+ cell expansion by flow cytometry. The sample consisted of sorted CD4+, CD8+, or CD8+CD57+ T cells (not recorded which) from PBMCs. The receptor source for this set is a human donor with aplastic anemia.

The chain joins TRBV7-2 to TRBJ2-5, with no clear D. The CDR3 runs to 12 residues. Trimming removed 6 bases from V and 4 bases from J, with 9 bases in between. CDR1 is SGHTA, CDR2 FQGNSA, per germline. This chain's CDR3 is CASSIRPETQYF. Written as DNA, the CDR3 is TGTGCCAGCAGTATCCGCCCAGAGACCCAGTACTTC.

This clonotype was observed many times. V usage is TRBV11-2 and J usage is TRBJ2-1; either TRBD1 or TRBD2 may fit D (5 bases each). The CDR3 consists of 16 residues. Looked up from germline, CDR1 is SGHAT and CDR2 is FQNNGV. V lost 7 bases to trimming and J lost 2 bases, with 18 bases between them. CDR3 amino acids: CASTKMGDGAYNEQFF. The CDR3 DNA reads TGTGCCAGCACCAAGATGGGGGATGGTGCCTACAATGAGCAGTTCTTC. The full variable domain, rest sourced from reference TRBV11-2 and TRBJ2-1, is EAGVAQSPRYKIIEKRQSVAFWCNPISGHATLYWYQQILGQGPKLLIQFQNNGVVDDSQLPKDRFSAERLKGVDSTLKIQPAKLEDSAVYLCASTKMGDGAYNEQFFGPGTRLTVL.

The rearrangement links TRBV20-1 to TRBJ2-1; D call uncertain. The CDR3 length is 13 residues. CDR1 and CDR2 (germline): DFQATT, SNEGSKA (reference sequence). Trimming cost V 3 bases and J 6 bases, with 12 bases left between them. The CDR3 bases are TGCAGTGCTAGGGTCGAAGACCGCAATGAGCAGTTCTTC. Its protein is CSARVEDRNEQFF.

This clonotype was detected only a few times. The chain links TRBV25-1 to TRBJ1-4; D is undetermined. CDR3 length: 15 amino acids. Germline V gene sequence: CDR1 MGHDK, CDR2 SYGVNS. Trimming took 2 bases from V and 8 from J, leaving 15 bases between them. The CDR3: CASSEMGGYYEKLFF. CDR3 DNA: TGTGCCAGCAGTGAAATGGGAGGATATTACGAAAAACTGTTTTTT.

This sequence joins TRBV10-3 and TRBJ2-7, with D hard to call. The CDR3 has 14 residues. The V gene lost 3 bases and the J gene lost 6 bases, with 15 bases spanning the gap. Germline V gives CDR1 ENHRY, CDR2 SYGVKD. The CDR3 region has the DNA TGTGCCATCAGTGACCCGGACCCCTCCCGCGAGCAGTACTTC. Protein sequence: CAISDPDPSREQYF.

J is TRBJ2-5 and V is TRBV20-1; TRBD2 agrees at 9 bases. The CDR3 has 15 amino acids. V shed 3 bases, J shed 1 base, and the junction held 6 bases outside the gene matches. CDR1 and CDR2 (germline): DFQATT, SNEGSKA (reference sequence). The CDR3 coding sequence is TGCAGTGCTAGTGGCGGGGGGGCCACCCAAGAGACCCAGTACTTC. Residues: CSASGGGATQETQYF.

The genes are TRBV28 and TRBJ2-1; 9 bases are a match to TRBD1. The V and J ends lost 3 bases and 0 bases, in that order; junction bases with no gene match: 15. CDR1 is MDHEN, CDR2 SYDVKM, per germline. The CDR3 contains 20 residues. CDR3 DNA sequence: TGTGCCAGCAGTTTCAACCTCCGGGACAGGGAGTCGAGCTCCTACAATGAGCAGTTCTTC. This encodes CASSFNLRDRESSSYNEQFF.

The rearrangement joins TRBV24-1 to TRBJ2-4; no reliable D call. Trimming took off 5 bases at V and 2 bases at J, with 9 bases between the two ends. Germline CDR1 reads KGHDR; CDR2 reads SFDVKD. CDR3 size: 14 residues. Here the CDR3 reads CATSGGYPKNIQYF. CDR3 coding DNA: TGTGCCACCAGTGGCGGTTACCCCAAAAACATTCAGTACTTC.

The CDR3: CASSVYGVNTEAFF. CDR3 coding DNA: TGTGCCAGCAGCGTCTACGGGGTGAACACTGAAGCTTTCTTT. The chain employs TRBV7-8 and TRBJ1-1; D remains unclear. In germline, CDR1 is SGHVS, CDR2 FQNEAQ. This CDR3 has 14 residues. V shed 5 bases and J shed 0 bases, with 10 bases lying between them.

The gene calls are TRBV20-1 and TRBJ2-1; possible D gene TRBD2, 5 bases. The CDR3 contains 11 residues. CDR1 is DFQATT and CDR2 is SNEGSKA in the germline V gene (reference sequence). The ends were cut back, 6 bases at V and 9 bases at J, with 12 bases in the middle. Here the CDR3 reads CSAIAGGEQFF. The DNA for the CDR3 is TGCAGTGCCATAGCAGGAGGTGAGCAGTTCTTC.

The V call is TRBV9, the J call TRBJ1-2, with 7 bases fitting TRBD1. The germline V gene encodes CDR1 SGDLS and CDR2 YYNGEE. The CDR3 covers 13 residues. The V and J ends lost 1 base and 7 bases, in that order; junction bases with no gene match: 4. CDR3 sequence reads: CASSVLSGGGYTF. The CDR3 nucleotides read TGTGCCAGCAGCGTACTTTCAGGGGGTGGCTACACCTTC.

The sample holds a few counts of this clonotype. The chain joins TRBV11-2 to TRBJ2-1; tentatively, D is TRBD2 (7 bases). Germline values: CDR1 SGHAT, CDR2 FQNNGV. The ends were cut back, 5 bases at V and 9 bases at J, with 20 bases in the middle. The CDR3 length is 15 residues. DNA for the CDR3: TGTGCCAGCAGCATGGTGGGGGGGGCCTATAGTGAGCAGTTCTTC. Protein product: CASSMVGGAYSEQFF. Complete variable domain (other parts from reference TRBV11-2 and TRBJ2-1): EAGVAQSPRYKIIEKRQSVAFWCNPISGHATLYWYQQILGQGPKLLIQFQNNGVVDDSQLPKDRFSAERLKGVDSTLKIQPAKLEDSAVYLCASSMVGGAYSEQFFGPGTRLTVL.

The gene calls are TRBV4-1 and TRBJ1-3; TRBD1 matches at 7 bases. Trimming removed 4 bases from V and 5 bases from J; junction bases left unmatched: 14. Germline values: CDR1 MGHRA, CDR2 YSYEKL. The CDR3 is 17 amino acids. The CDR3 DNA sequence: TGCGCCAGCAGCCTAAGAACGTCACAGGGGAATAGAAACACCATATATTTT. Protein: CASSLRTSQGNRNTIYF.

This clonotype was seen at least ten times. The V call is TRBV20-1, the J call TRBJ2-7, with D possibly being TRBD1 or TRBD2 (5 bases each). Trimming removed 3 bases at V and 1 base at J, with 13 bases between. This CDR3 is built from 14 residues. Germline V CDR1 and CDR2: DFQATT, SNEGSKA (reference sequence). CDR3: CSARGERESYEQYF. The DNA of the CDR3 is TGCAGTGCTAGGGGGGAAAGAGAGTCCTACGAGCAGTACTTC.

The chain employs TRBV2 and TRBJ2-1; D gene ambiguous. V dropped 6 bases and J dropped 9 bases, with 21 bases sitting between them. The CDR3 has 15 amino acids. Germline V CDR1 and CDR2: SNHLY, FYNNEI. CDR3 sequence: CASRAQVVLSSEQFF. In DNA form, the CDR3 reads TGTGCCAGCAGAGCCCAGGTAGTGCTTAGTAGTGAGCAGTTCTTC.

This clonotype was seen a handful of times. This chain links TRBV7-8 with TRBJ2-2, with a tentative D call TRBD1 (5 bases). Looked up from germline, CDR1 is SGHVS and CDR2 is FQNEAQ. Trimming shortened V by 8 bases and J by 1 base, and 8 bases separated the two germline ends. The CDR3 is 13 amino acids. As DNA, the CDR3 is TGTGCCAGCTTACAGGTGAACACCGGGGAGCTGTTTTTT. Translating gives CASLQVNTGELFF.

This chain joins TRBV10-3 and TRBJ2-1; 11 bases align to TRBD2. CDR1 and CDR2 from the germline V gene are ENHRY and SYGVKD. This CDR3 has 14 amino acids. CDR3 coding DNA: TGTGCTCGGAAACTAGCGGGGGATTACAATGAGCAGTTCTTC. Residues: CARKLAGDYNEQFF.

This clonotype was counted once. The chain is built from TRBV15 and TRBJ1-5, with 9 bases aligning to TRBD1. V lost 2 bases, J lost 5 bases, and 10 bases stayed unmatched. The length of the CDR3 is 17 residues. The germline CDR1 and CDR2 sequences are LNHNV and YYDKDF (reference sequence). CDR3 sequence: CATSRPISGTGYQPQHF. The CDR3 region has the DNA TGTGCCACCAGCAGACCTATCTCCGGGACAGGGTATCAGCCCCAGCATTTT.

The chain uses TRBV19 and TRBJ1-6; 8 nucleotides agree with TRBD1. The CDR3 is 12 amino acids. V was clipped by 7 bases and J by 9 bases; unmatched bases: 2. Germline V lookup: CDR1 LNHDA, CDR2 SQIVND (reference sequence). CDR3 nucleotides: TGTGCCAGTACCGACAGGGGTTCACCCCTCCACTTT. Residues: CASTDRGSPLHF.

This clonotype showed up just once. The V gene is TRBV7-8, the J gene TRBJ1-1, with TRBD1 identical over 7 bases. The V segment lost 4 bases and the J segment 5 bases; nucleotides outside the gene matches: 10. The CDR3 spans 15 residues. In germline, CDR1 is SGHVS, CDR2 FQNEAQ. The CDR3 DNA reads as TGTGCCAGCAGCTCACGGCGAGACAGGGCTACTGAAGCTTTCTTT. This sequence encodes CASSSRRDRATEAFF.

The chain's CDR3 is CAISPGQKNYNEQFF. The CDR3 region has the DNA TGTGCCATCAGTCCGGGACAAAAAAACTACAATGAGCAGTTCTTC. This chain uses TRBV10-3 with TRBJ2-1, with D perhaps TRBD1 (6 bases). Per germline, CDR1 ENHRY and CDR2 SYGVKD. The CDR3 loop spans 15 amino acids. The V and J ends lost 5 bases and 3 bases respectively, with 14 bases between them.

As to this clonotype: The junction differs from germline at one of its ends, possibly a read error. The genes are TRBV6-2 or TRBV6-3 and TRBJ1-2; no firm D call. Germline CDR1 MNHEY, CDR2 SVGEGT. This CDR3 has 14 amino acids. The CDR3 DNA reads TGTGCCAGCAGTTACGGGTCCACCGAATATGGCTACGCCTTC. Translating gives CASSYGSTEYGYAF.

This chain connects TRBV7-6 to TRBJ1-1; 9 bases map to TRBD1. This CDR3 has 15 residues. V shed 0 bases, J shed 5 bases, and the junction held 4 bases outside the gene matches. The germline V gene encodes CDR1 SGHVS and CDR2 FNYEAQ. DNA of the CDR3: TGTGCCAGCAGCTTAGCGGGACAGGGAGGTACTGAAGCTTTCTTT. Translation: CASSLAGQGGTEAFF.

Here the CDR3 reads CASSLAVGEQYF. For the CDR3, the DNA is TGTGCCAGCAGCTTGGCCGTGGGAGAGCAGTACTTC. This chain connects TRBV5-6 to TRBJ2-7, with D uncertain. This CDR3 has 12 residues. CDR1 is SGHDT and CDR2 is YYEEEE in the germline V gene. V lost 0 bases to trimming and J lost 7 bases, with 8 bases between them.

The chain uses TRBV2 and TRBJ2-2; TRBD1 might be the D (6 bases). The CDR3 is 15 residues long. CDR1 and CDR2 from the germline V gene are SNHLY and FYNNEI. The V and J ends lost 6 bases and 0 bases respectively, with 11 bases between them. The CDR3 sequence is CASRKDRSNTGELFF. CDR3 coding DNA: TGTGCCAGCAGGAAAGACAGGTCGAACACCGGGGAGCTGTTTTTT.